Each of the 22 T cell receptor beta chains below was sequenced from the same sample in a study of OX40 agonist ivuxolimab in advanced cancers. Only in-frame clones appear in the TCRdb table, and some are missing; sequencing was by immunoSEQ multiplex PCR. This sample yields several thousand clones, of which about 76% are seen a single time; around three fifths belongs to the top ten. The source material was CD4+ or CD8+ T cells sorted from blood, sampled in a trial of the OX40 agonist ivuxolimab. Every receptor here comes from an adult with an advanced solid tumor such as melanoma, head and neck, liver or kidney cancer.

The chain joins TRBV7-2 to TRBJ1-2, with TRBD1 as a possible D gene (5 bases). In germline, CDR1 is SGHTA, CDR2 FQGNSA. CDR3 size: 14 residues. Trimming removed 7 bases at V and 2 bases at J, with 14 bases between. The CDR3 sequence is CASTTDGANYGYTF. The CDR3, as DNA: TGTGCCAGCACCACGGACGGGGCAAACTATGGCTACACCTTC. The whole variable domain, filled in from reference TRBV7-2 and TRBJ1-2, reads GAGVSQSPSNKVTEKGKDVELRCDPISGHTALYWYRQSLGQGLEFLIYFQGNSAPDKSGLPSDRFSAERTGGSVSTLTIQRTQQEDSAVYLCASTTDGANYGYTFGSGTRLTVV.

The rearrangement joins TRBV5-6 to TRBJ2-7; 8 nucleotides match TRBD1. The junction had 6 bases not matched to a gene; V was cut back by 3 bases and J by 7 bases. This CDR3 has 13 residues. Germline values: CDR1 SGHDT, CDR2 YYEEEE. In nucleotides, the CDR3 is TGTGCCAGCAGCTCCGGGACAGGAGGTGAGCAGTACTTC. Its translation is CASSSGTGGEQYF.

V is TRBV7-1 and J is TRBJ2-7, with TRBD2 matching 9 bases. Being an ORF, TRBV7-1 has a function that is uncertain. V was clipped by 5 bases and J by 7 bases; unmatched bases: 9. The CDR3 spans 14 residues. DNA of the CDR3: TGTGCCAGCAGCGCCGGGACTAGCCTTTGGGAGCAGTACTTC. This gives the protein CASSAGTSLWEQYF.

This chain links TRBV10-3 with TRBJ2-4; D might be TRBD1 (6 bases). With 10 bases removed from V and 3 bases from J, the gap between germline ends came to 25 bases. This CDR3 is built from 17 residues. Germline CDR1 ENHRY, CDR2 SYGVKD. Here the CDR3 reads CATGDKGQGLNKNIQYF. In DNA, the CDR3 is TGTGCCACCGGGGATAAGGGGCAGGGGTTGAACAAAAACATTCAGTACTTC.

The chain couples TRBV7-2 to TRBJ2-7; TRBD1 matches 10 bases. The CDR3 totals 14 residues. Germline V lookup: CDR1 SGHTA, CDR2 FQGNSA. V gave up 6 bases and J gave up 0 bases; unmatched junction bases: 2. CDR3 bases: TGTGCCAGCAGTGACAGGGGGCTCTCCTACGAGCAGTACTTC. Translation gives CASSDRGLSYEQYF.

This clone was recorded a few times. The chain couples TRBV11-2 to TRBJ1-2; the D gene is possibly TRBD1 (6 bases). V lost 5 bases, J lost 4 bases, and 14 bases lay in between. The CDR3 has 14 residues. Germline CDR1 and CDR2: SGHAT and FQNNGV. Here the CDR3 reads CASSLQGTRYGYTF. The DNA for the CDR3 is TGTGCCAGCAGCCTACAGGGAACGCGCTATGGCTACACCTTC.

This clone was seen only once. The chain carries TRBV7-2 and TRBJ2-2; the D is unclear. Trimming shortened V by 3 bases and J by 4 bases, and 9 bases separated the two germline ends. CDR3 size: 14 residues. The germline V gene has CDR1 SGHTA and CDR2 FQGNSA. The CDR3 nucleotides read TGTGCCAGCAGCTTCTTATCACCCACCGGGGAGCTGTTTTTT. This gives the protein CASSFLSPTGELFF.

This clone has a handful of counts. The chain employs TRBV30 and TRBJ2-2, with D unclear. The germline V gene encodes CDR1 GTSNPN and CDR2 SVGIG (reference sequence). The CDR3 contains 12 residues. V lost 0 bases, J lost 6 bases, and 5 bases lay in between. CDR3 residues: CAWSVISGELFF. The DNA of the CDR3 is TGTGCCTGGAGTGTCATCTCCGGGGAGCTGTTTTTT.

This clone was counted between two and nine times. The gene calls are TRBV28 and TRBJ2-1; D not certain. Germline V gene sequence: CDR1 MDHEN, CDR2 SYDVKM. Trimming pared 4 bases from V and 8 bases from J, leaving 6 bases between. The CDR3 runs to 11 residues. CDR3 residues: CASSSGHEQFF. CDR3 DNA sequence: TGTGCCAGCAGTTCAGGACATGAGCAGTTCTTC.

The CDR3 region is CACKSYNEQFF. The DNA for the CDR3 is TGTGCCTGCAAGAGCTACAATGAGCAGTTCTTC. The rearrangement joins TRBV30 to TRBJ2-1; D is undetermined. The V gene's germline CDR1 is GTSNPN and CDR2 SVGIG (reference sequence). The CDR3 extends over 11 amino acids. V lost 6 bases, J lost 3 bases, and 6 bases lay in between.

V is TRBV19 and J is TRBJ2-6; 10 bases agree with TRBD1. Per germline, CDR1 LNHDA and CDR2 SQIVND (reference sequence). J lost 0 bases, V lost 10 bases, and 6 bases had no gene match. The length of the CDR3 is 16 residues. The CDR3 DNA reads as TGTGCCAAAACGGGGACAGGGGTCTCTGGGGCCAACGTCCTGACTTTC. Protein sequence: CAKTGTGVSGANVLTF.

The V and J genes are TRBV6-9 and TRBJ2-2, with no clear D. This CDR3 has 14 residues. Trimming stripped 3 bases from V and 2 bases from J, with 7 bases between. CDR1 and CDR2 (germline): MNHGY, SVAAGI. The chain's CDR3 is CASSYSLNTGELFF. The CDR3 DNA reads TGTGCCAGCAGTTACTCCTTAAACACCGGGGAGCTGTTTTTT.

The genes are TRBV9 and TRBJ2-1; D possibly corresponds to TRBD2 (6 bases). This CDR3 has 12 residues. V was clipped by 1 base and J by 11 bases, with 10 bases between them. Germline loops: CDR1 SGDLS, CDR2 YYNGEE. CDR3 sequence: CASSVRGSQQFF. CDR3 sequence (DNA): TGTGCCAGCAGCGTACGGGGGAGCCAGCAGTTCTTC.

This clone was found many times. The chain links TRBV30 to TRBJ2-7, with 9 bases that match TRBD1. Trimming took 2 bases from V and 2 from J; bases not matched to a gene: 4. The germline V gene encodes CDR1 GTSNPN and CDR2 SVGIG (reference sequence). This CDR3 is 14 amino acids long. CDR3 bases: TGTGCCTGGAGTACCGGACAGGGGACCTACGAGCAGTACTTC. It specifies CAWSTGQGTYEQYF.

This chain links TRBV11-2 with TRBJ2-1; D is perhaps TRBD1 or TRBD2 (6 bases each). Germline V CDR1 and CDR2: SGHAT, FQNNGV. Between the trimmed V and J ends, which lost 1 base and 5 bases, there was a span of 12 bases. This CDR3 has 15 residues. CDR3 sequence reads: CASSLGPGANNEQFF. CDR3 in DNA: TGTGCCAGCAGCTTAGGTCCGGGGGCCAACAATGAGCAGTTCTTC.

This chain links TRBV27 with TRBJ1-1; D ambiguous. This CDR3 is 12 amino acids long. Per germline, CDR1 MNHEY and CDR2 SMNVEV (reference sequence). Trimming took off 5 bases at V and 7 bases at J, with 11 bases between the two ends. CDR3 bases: TGTGCCAGCAGTGCGTCCGATGGTGAAGCTTTCTTT. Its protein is CASSASDGEAFF.

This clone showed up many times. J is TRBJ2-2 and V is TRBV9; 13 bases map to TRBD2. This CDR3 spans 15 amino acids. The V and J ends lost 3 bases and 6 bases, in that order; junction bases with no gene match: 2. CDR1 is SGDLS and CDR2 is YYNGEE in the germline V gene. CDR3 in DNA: TGTGCCAGCAGCGGCGGGACTAGCGGGGCCGGGGAGCTGTTTTTT. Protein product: CASSGGTSGAGELFF.

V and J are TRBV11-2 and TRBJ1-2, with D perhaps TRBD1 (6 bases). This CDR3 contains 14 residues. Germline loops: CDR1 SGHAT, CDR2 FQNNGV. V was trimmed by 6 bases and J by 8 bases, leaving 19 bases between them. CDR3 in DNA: TGTGCCAGCAGTACAGGGCTCCTATCCCGGGGCTACACCTTC. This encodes CASSTGLLSRGYTF.

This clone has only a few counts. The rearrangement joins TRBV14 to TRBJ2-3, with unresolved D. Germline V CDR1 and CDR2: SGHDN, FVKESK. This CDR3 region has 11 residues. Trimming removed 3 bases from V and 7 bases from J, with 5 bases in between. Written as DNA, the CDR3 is TGTGCCAGCAGCCAGACCAATACGCAGTATTTT. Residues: CASSQTNTQYF.

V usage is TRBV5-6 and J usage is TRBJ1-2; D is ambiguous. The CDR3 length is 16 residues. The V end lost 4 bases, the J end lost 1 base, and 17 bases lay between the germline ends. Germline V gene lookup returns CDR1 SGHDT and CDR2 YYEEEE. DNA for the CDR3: TGTGCCAGCAGCCCCTGGACCACTGGGGTTAACTATGGCTACACCTTC. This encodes CASSPWTTGVNYGYTF.

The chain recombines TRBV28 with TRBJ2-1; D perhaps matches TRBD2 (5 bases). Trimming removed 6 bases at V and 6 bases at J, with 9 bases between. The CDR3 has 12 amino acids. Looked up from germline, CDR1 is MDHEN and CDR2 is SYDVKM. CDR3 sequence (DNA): TGTGCCAGCAGCCGGGATGTCAATGAGCAGTTCTTC. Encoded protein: CASSRDVNEQFF. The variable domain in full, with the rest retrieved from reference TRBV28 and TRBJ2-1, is DVKVTQSSRYLVKRTGEKVFLECVQDMDHENMFWYRQDPGLGLRLIYFSYDVKMKEKGDIPEGYSVSREKKERFSLILESASTNQTSMYLCASSRDVNEQFFGPGTRLTVL.

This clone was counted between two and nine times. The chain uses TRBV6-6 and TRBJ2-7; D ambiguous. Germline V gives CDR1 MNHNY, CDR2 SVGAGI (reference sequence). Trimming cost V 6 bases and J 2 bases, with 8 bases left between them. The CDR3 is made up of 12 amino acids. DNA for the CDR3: TGTGCCAGCAGCCCTTACACCTACGAGCAGTACTTC. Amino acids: CASSPYTYEQYF.